The T cell receptor beta chain under discussion was sequenced for a study of blood T cells in healthy people across ages. The V end was cut by 6 bases, the J end by 4 bases, with 18 bases between. Germline CDR1 and CDR2: MNHEY and SMNVEV (reference sequence). The CDR3 has 15 residues. A second PCR, run for roughly 7 to 12 cycles, used a sample-barcoded 5' primer plus a J-beta primer mix. No fewer than 3 million CDR3-containing paired-end reads came from each sample. TCRdb called the 5' RACE reads again in MiXCR, with one record for every CDR3 protein. The sample lists approximately 1.5 million distinct CDR3 sequences, 35% to 45% occurring once.

The chain has TRBV27 and TRBJ1-2; no clear D. Sequencing was carried out using blood. The receptor was isolated from a woman younger than 35 in good health. The CDR3 region has the DNA TGTGCCAGCAGCACCTTACCTTCATGGATCTATGGCTACACCTTC. It encodes CASSTLPSWIYGYTF.